Shown below are 22 T cell receptor beta chains from a single sample sequenced in a study of CD8 T cells in ankylosing spondylitis. TCRdb passed the 5' RACE reads through MiXCR, listing each CDR3 protein once. This repertoire shows 220,000 or so distinct CDR3 sequences, about 10% found once; its top ten account for 21%. Sequenced sample: blood, either unsorted or a sorted T cell fraction (not recorded which). Source of these receptors: a male donor with ankylosing spondylitis or in good health (not recorded which).

This clonotype was seen repeatedly, ten times or more. This sequence joins TRBV5-1 and TRBJ1-4; D remains unclear. The V and J ends lost 4 bases and 10 bases respectively, with 14 bases between them. CDR1 and CDR2 from the germline V gene are SGHRS and YFSETQ. The CDR3 runs to 13 residues. The CDR3 coding sequence is TGCGCCAGCAGCCCGGAGCAGGAAGGAAAACTGTTTTTT. As protein: CASSPEQEGKLFF.

The chain combines TRBV29-1 with TRBJ2-1; no clear D. The CDR3 is made up of 10 amino acids. Germline V gene data show CDR1 as SQVTM and CDR2 as ANQGSEA. Between the trimmed V and J ends, which lost 5 bases and 8 bases, there was a span of 7 bases. DNA of the CDR3: TGCAGCGTTTCCCCGGATGAGCAGTTCTTC. It yields the protein CSVSPDEQFF.

The V call is TRBV20-1, the J call TRBJ1-2; 10 bases line up with TRBD1. J gave up 6 bases and V 1 base, and 11 bases lay outside the gene matches. This CDR3 has 16 amino acids. Germline CDR1 reads DFQATT; CDR2 reads SNEGSKA (reference sequence). CDR3 nucleotide sequence: TGCAGTGCTAGAGCAGAACCGGGACAGGGGTCAGATGGCTACACCTTC. It encodes CSARAEPGQGSDGYTF.

The table lists this clonotype with many counts. The J gene is TRBJ1-1, the V gene TRBV20-1; D might be TRBD1 (5 bases). Germline V gene lookup returns CDR1 DFQATT and CDR2 SNEGSKA (reference sequence). V lost 3 bases and J 7 bases, leaving 15 bases between the germline ends. This CDR3 is 13 amino acids long. This CDR3 is CSASLGEAYEAFF. CDR3 bases: TGCAGTGCTAGTCTAGGGGAGGCCTATGAAGCTTTCTTT.

This clonotype appeared many times. The chain uses TRBV25-1 and TRBJ1-2, with 7 bases identical to TRBD1. Per the germline V gene, CDR1 is MGHDK and CDR2 is SYGVNS. Trimming took 7 bases from V and 7 from J; bases not matched to a gene: 6. This CDR3 has 12 residues. The CDR3 nucleotides read TGTGCCAGCACCCCAGGGGGGGCTGGCTACACCTTC. Amino acid sequence: CASTPGGAGYTF.

This clonotype was detected many times. The rearrangement joins TRBV10-3 to TRBJ2-7; 11 bases align to TRBD2. Per the germline V gene, CDR1 is ENHRY and CDR2 is SYGVKD. The trim removed 6 bases at V and 5 bases at J, leaving 9 bases unmatched. The CDR3 sequence is 15 residues long. The CDR3 nucleotides are TGTGCCATCAGGGAACTAGCGGGGGATGACCACGAGCAGTACTTC. Its protein product is CAIRELAGDDHEQYF.

The sample holds many counts of this clonotype. The J gene is TRBJ2-1, the V gene TRBV29-1; D remains ambiguous. Trimming removed 3 bases from V and 0 bases from J, with 9 bases in between. Germline V gene sequence: CDR1 SQVTM, CDR2 ANQGSEA. The CDR3 is 14 residues long. Here the CDR3 DNA reads TGCAGCGTTGACCTAGTTCCCTCCTACAATGAGCAGTTCTTC. Translated, it gives CSVDLVPSYNEQFF.

This clonotype was observed many times. This chain uses TRBV5-1 with TRBJ2-2; 10 nucleotides match TRBD2. With 5 bases clipped from V and 2 bases from J, the junction kept 3 bases outside the gene matches. Germline CDR1 is SGHRS and CDR2 is YFSETQ. The CDR3 is 15 amino acids. CDR3 sequence: CASSLAGANTGELFF. The CDR3 DNA reads TGCGCCAGCAGTCTAGCGGGGGCCAACACCGGGGAGCTGTTTTTT.

This clonotype occurred a few times. The chain is built from TRBV7-9 and TRBJ2-2, with D hard to call. Per the germline V gene, CDR1 is SEHNR and CDR2 is FQNEAQ (reference sequence). The CDR3 is 14 amino acids. V lost 1 base, J lost 5 bases, and 8 bases lay in between. Written as DNA, the CDR3 is TGTGCCAGCAGCTTAGAAACCGGTACCGGGGAGCTGTTTTTT. Protein sequence: CASSLETGTGELFF.

In this sample, this clonotype turned up once. The chain is built from TRBV20-1 and TRBJ2-7, with 8 positions matching TRBD1. Trimming removed 0 bases from V and 5 bases from J; junction bases left unmatched: 12. Germline V gene sequence: CDR1 DFQATT, CDR2 SNEGSKA (reference sequence). The CDR3 consists of 16 residues. The CDR3 is CSARDLDRGVAHEQYF. The DNA of the CDR3 is TGCAGTGCTAGAGATCTCGACAGGGGTGTAGCCCACGAGCAGTACTTC.

This clonotype was seen at least ten times. The rearrangement links TRBV20-1 to TRBJ2-1; TRBD2 agrees at 9 bases. This CDR3 spans 15 amino acids. Germline CDR1 reads DFQATT; CDR2 reads SNEGSKA (reference sequence). V dropped 6 bases and J dropped 7; count of bases not matched to a gene: 13. For the CDR3, the DNA is TGCAGTGCCACTAGCGGCGGGGGGGCGGTGAATGAGCAGTTCTTC. Translating gives CSATSGGGAVNEQFF.

The chain joins TRBV3-1 to TRBJ1-6; D is uncertain. Germline V gene data show CDR1 as LGHDT and CDR2 as YNNKEL (reference sequence). The V end lost 2 bases, the J end lost 11 bases, and 10 bases lay between the germline ends. The CDR3 totals 13 residues. The CDR3 nucleotides read TGTGCCAGCAGCCAACTGAACACAACACCCCTCCACTTT. Residues: CASSQLNTTPLHF.

The rearrangement links TRBV7-2 to TRBJ2-1; 9 positions match TRBD2. The germline CDR1 and CDR2 sequences are SGHTA and FQGNSA. Trimming at V came to 5 bases and at J to 0 bases, leaving 5 bases not matched to a gene. The CDR3 is 16 residues long. CDR3 sequence reads: CASSPGLATSYNEQFF. CDR3 in DNA: TGTGCCAGCAGCCCGGGACTAGCTACCTCCTACAATGAGCAGTTCTTC.

This clonotype was detected many times. The chain is built from TRBV12-3 or TRBV12-4 and TRBJ2-3, with TRBD2 matching 7 bases. J lost 0 bases, V lost 4 bases, and 4 bases had no gene match. This CDR3 contains 15 residues. The CDR3 nucleotides read TGTGCCAGCAGTTCCGAGACTAGCAGCACAGATACGCAGTATTTT. Translated, it gives CASSSETSSTDTQYF.

This clonotype was observed many times. The chain recombines TRBV20-1 with TRBJ2-3; D possibly matches TRBD1 or TRBD2 (5 bases each). CDR1 is DFQATT, CDR2 SNEGSKA, per germline (reference sequence). The CDR3 covers 16 residues. The V gene lost 0 bases and the J gene lost 6 bases, with 19 bases spanning the gap. The CDR3 nucleotides are TGCAGTGCTAGAGATCCTAGGGGCCCAACGGGGGATACGCAGTATTTT. Translated: CSARDPRGPTGDTQYF.

V and J are TRBV9 and TRBJ2-5; D is undetermined. Germline CDR1 SGDLS, CDR2 YYNGEE. The germline V and J ends were trimmed by 4 bases and 2 bases, with 12 bases remaining between them. The CDR3 consists of 14 residues. CDR3 DNA: TGTGCCAGCAGCTCTAGGACGGATCAAGAGACCCAGTACTTC. This gives the protein CASSSRTDQETQYF.

This clonotype was seen a few times. V gene TRBV20-1 combines with J gene TRBJ2-6; D unclear. Trimming took off 2 bases at V and 0 bases at J, with 14 bases between the two ends. CDR1 and CDR2 from the germline V gene are DFQATT and SNEGSKA (reference sequence). The CDR3 sequence is 17 residues long. For the CDR3, the DNA is TGCAGTGCTAGATCGTGGGGTGCAGTCTCTGGGGCCAACGTCCTGACTTTC. It codes for CSARSWGAVSGANVLTF.

This clonotype has ten or more counts. V and J are TRBV4-2 and TRBJ2-1; D possibly corresponds to TRBD2 (6 bases). Looked up from germline, CDR1 is LGHNA and CDR2 is YNFKEQ. V dropped 0 bases and J dropped 5 bases, with 11 bases sitting between them. The CDR3 extends over 15 amino acids. CDR3 nucleotide sequence: TGTGCCAGCAGCCAAGATCCCGGGAGCCACAATGAGCAGTTCTTC. Its translation: CASSQDPGSHNEQFF.

The chain links TRBV20-1 to TRBJ2-1; D perhaps matches TRBD1 (5 bases). This CDR3 spans 14 amino acids. Trimming removed 3 bases at V and 4 bases at J, with 13 bases between. Germline V gives CDR1 DFQATT, CDR2 SNEGSKA (reference sequence). CDR3 amino acids: CSASIDSIYNEQFF. The CDR3 nucleotides are TGCAGTGCTAGCATAGACAGTATATACAATGAGCAGTTCTTC.

This clonotype was detected many times. The CDR3 loop reads CASSPPWDTEAFF. The CDR3 DNA sequence: TGTGCCAGCAGCCCGCCCTGGGACACTGAAGCTTTCTTT. The rearrangement uses TRBV7-3 and TRBJ1-1; D not resolved. The V end was cut by 5 bases, the J end by 3 bases, with 10 bases between. Germline V gene data show CDR1 as SGHTA and CDR2 as FQGTGA. This CDR3 contains 13 residues.

Many counts were recorded for this clonotype. The gene calls are TRBV7-2 and TRBJ2-7; D remains ambiguous. Germline CDR1 reads SGHTA; CDR2 reads FQGNSA. Trimming shortened V by 4 bases and J by 0 bases, and 10 bases separated the two germline ends. CDR3 length: 14 amino acids. The CDR3: CASSSMASSYEQYF. The CDR3 coding sequence is TGTGCCAGCAGCTCGATGGCTAGCTCCTACGAGCAGTACTTC. Full variable domain (rest looked up from reference TRBV7-2 and TRBJ2-7): GAGVSQSPSNKVTEKGKDVELRCDPISGHTALYWYRQSLGQGLEFLIYFQGNSAPDKSGLPSDRFSAERTGGSVSTLTIQRTQQEDSAVYLCASSSMASSYEQYFGPGTRLTVT.

This clonotype was picked up many times. V gene TRBV5-1 combines with J gene TRBJ1-1; D call uncertain. Trimming pared 3 bases from V and 5 bases from J, leaving 14 bases between. The germline CDR1 and CDR2 sequences are SGHRS and YFSETQ. This CDR3 has 14 residues. The CDR3 bases are TGCGCCAGCAGCTCGGAGACAACGGGTACTGAAGCTTTCTTT. The encoded protein is CASSSETTGTEAFF.